This entry lists 10 T cell receptor beta chains sequenced from one sample in a study of naive and memory T cell subsets. Two oligonucleotides, mixed equimolar, formed the beta constant-region primer covering TRBC1 and TRBC2. MiXCR was run by TCRdb on the UMI-ligation and nested PCR reads, yielding one entry per CDR3 protein. The sample consists of around 5,700 distinct CDR3 sequences, about 6.5% of them appearing once. The sample consisted of effector memory CD8+ T cells from blood. Subset reported: effector memory, CD45RA- CD27-. The receptors stem from a human donor in good health.

This clonotype was detected many times. This chain connects TRBV18 to TRBJ2-7; D is undetermined. This CDR3 region has 14 residues. V lost 0 bases, J lost 2 bases, and 8 bases lay in between. Germline V lookup: CDR1 KGHSH, CDR2 LQKENI. CDR3 DNA sequence: TGTGCCAGCTCACCACCGAAGGAAACCTACGAGCAGTACTTC. As protein: CASSPPKETYEQYF.

The chain is built from TRBV6-1 and TRBJ2-2; TRBD2 matches at 9 bases. The CDR3 spans 17 residues. J gave up 6 bases and V 5 bases, and 13 bases lay outside the gene matches. Germline V gene sequence: CDR1 MNHNS, CDR2 SASEGT. CDR3 sequence reads: CASSSRGAGGPPGELFF. The CDR3 nucleotides read TGTGCCAGCAGTTCCCGGGGGGCGGGAGGGCCCCCCGGGGAGCTGTTTTTT.

This clonotype was seen ten or more times. The chain is built from TRBV9 and TRBJ2-1; 8 bases map to TRBD2. The CDR3 is 15 amino acids. Germline values: CDR1 SGDLS, CDR2 YYNGEE. The ends lost 0 bases at V and 4 bases at J; junction bases unmatched: 3. The CDR3 sequence is CASSVDSGIYNEQFF. In DNA form, the CDR3 reads TGTGCCAGCAGCGTAGATAGCGGGATTTACAATGAGCAGTTCTTC.

This clonotype was picked up many times. The chain uses TRBV6-4 and TRBJ2-2; no clear D gene. Per the germline V gene, CDR1 is MRHNA and CDR2 is SNTAGT. The CDR3 is made up of 15 amino acids. The V gene lost 6 bases and the J gene lost 1 base, with 12 bases spanning the gap. Here the CDR3 reads CASSKSPGNTGELFF. Here the CDR3 DNA reads TGTGCCAGCAGCAAGTCTCCGGGGAACACCGGGGAGCTGTTTTTT.

The J gene is TRBJ2-3, the V gene TRBV4-2; 9 bases match TRBD2. CDR1 is LGHNA and CDR2 is YNFKEQ in the germline V gene. V dropped 4 bases and J dropped 5; count of bases not matched to a gene: 13. The CDR3 is 17 amino acids. The CDR3 coding sequence is TGTGCCAGCAGCCGGTCTTTGGGCGGGGGGGCTGAAGATACGCAGTATTTT. As protein: CASSRSLGGGAEDTQYF.

V gene TRBV6-2 or TRBV6-3 combines with J gene TRBJ2-3; D may be TRBD2 (6 bases). The germline CDR1 and CDR2 sequences are MNHEY and SVGEGT. The CDR3 is 14 residues long. Deletions cut 4 bases from V and 0 bases from J, with 8 bases between. This chain's CDR3 is CASSSGTSTDTQYF. The CDR3 DNA sequence: TGTGCCAGCAGTTCCGGGACTAGCACAGATACGCAGTATTTT.

This clonotype was recorded many times. The chain carries TRBV6-2 or TRBV6-3 and TRBJ2-1; D uncertain. The CDR3 contains 13 residues. CDR1 and CDR2 (germline): MNHEY, SVGEGT. V lost 4 bases, J lost 4 bases, and 8 bases lay in between. CDR3 DNA sequence: TGTGCCAGCAGTTCCTCAGATTACAATGAGCAGTTCTTC. It is translated as CASSSSDYNEQFF.

There are many counts of this clonotype. The chain carries TRBV20-1 and TRBJ1-3, with unresolved D. V was pared by 0 bases and J by 0 bases, with 15 bases between. The CDR3 totals 17 residues. The germline CDR1 and CDR2 sequences are DFQATT and SNEGSKA (reference sequence). The CDR3 sequence is CSARDLRVSSSGNTIYF. In DNA form, the CDR3 reads TGCAGTGCTAGAGATCTTAGAGTATCGAGCTCTGGAAACACCATATATTTT.

At least ten counts were recorded for this clonotype. The genes are TRBV6-4 and TRBJ1-4; D unclear. The CDR3 runs 15 residues. V dropped 4 bases and J dropped 9 bases, with 18 bases sitting between them. Germline CDR1 MRHNA, CDR2 SNTAGT. The CDR3 DNA is TGTGCCAGCAGTGTCGATCAAGGACCGGGTCAAAAACTGTTTTTT. Translating gives CASSVDQGPGQKLFF.

This clonotype was recorded many times. This rearrangement joins TRBV4-3 to TRBJ2-1; a possible D gene is TRBD2 (5 bases). V shed 6 bases and J shed 2 bases, with 14 bases lying between them. The CDR3 spans 15 residues. Germline V gene lookup returns CDR1 LGHNA and CDR2 YSLEER. The CDR3: CASSLARETYNEQFF. CDR3 nucleotide sequence: TGCGCCAGCAGTTTAGCGCGCGAAACCTACAATGAGCAGTTCTTC.